This T cell receptor beta chain was captured in a study of T cells in women clearing cervical HPV infection. Points on this clone: From the germline J gene comes the end of the CDR3, since the read stops 3 residues before it.

Dot-blot hybridization genotyped cervical HPV amplified with MY09/MY11 PCR. Clones were read by immunoSEQ multiplex PCR, and TCRdb kept only the in-frame ones, dropping some. This listing includes 20,000 to 25,000 clones. V was shortened by 3 bases and J by 9 bases, with 19 bases between the two germline ends. Germline V gene lookup returns CDR1 SGHNT and CDR2 YYREEE (reference sequence). There are 16 residues in the CDR3. The sequenced sample was blood buffy coat. This clonotype was obtained from a woman aged 18 to 75 with a cervical HPV16 infection that either progressed to CIN3+ or cleared (not recorded which). V gene TRBV5-4 combines with J gene TRBJ1-6, with a weak D call TRBD1 (6 bases). CDR3 residues: CASSSEGRGRGSPLHF. Partial CDR3 DNA: TGTGCCAGCAGCTCCGAGGGCAGGGGACGGGGTTCACCC.